This T cell receptor (beta chain) originates from a study of read filtering for tumor transcriptome and immune sequencing. Study background: Mean patient age was approximately 66 years, range 47 to 80; 17 male, roughly 14 female.

The CDR3 contains 15 residues. After removal of 4 bases from V and 5 bases from J, the junction contained 9 bases not matched to a gene. From germline, CDR1 is SGHRS and CDR2 YFSETQ. Molecular barcoded adaptors covering alpha/delta and beta/gamma chains were used on 400 to 450 ng RNA. TCRdb called the reads again in MiXCR, with one record for every CDR3 protein. This sample has about 50,000 distinct CDR3 sequences, with about 20% found just once. This clonotype was found many times. The genes are TRBV5-1 and TRBJ2-1; 7 nucleotides align to TRBD2. The sequence derives from a donor at least 40 years old with multiple myeloma. The sequencing input was a population of CD138-negative cells sorted from bone marrow. The CDR3, as DNA: TGCGCCAGCAGCCAAAAGACTAGCAGGCACAATGAGCAGTTCTTC. Protein product: CASSQKTSRHNEQFF.